The TCR beta chain described here comes from a study of cytomegalovirus exposure and HLA in healthy donors. This clone was seen just once. Its specificity is not known. Findings and limits, study-wide: Through in vitro validation, three CMV-associated chains were shown to be specific for CMV antigens. Solely CMV serostatus was available to characterize immune exposure. What TCR beta sequences reportedly achieved was accurate prediction of HLA-A and HLA-B alleles in most subjects. An apparent linkage of common viral pathogens to several of the most significant clusters emerged in a later analysis.

This CDR3 has 15 residues. Germline V lookup: CDR1 MNHNS, CDR2 SASEGT. Trimming removed 6 bases from V and 8 bases from J, with 19 bases in between. PCR was performed using 60 Vbeta and 13 Jbeta primers. This table comes from immunoSEQ multiplex PCR, and its TCRdb copy is limited to in-frame clones, with some not included. The sample records roughly 120,000 clones, around four fifths being singletons. This sequence was found in a human donor in good health. The chain recombines TRBV6-1 with TRBJ1-4; tentative D call: TRBD1 (5 bases). Sequencing was done on a sample of PBMCs. The CDR3 is CASRPTVGLWEKLFF. Written as DNA, the CDR3 is TGTGCCAGCAGACCAACCGTGGGGCTTTGGGAAAAACTGTTTTTT.